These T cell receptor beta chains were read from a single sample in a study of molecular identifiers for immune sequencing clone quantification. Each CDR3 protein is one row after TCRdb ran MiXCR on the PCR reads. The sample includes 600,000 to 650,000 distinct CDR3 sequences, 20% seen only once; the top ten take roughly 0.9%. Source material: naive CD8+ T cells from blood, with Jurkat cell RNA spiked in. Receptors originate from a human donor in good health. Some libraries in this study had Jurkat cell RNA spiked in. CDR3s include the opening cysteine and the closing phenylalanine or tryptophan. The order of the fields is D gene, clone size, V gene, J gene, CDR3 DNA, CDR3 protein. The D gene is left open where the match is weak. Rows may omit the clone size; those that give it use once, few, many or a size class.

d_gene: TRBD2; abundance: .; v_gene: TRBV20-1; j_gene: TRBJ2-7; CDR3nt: TGCAGTGCTAGGGGACTAGCGGGAGTAATCCACGAGCAGTACTTC; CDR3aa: CSARGLAGVIHEQYF
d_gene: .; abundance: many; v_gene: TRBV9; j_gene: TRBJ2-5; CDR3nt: TGTGCCAGCAGCCCGGGAGTAACAGGCCAAGAGACCCAGTACTTC; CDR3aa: CASSPGVTGQETQYF
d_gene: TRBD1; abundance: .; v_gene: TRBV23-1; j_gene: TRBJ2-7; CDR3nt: TGCGCCAGCAGTCAGGCCGGGACAGACTACGAGCAGTACTTC; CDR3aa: CASSQAGTDYEQYF
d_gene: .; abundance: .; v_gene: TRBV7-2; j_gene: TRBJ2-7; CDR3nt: TGTGCCAGCACCGGGGTTCGAAGCGAGCAGTACTTC; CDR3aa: CASTGVRSEQYF
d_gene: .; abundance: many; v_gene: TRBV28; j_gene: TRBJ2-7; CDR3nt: TGTGCCAGCAGTCCGACCGGGCTTCCATCGACCTACGAGCAGTACTTC; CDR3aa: CASSPTGLPSTYEQYF
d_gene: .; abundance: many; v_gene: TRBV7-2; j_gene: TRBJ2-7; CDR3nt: TGTGCCAGCAGCTTAATCGGGACTCCACCTGACGAGCAGTACTTC; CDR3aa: CASSLIGTPPDEQYF
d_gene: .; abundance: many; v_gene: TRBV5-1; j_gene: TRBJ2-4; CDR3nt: TGCGCCAGCAGCTATCTAGTCGGGGCCAAAAACATTCAGTACTTC; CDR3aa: CASSYLVGAKNIQYF
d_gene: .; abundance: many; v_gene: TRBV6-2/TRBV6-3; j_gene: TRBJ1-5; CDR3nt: TGTGCCAGCGATCAGCGTTCGGCTCAGCCCCAGCATTTT; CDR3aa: CASDQRSAQPQHF
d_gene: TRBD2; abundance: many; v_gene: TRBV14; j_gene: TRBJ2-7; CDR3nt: TGTGCCAGCAGCCAAGTAGCGGGAGGGCCCTACGAGCAGTACTTC; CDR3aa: CASSQVAGGPYEQYF
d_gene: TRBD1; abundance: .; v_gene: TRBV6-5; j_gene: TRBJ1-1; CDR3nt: TGTGCCAGCAGCCCCGGGACAGGGCGGGTGGCTGAAGCTTTCTTT; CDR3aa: CASSPGTGRVAEAFF
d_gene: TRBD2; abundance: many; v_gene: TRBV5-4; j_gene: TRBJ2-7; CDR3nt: TGTGCCAGCAGTCCGACTAGCGGGAAACAGTACTTC; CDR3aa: CASSPTSGKQYF
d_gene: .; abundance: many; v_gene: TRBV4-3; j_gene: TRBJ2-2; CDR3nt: TGCGCCAGCAGCCAAGCGCGGTCAGGACTACTCACCGGGGAGCTGTTTTTT; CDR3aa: CASSQARSGLLTGELFF
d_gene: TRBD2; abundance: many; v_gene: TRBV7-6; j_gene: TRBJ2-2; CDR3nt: TGTGCCAGCAGCGGAGGGACTAGTATGGGCGGGGAGCTGTTTTTT; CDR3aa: CASSGGTSMGGELFF
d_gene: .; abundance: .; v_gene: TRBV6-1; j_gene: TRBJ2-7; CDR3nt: TGTACCAGCCTATTCTCCTCCGAGCAGTACTTC; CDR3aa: CTSLFSSEQYF
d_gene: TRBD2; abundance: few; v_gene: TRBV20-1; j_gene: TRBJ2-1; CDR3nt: TGCAGTGCTAGTAGTAGCGGGAGCTACAATGAGCAGTTCTTC; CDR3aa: CSASSSGSYNEQFF
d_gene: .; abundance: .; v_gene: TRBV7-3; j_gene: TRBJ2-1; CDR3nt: TGTGCCAGCAGCTTAATTTCTGGCTCCTACAATGAGCAGTTCTTC; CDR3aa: CASSLISGSYNEQFF
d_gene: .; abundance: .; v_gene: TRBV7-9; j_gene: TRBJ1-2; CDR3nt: TGTGCCAGCAGCTTAATCGGCGGGACGGAAGATGGCTACACCTTC; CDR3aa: CASSLIGGTEDGYTF
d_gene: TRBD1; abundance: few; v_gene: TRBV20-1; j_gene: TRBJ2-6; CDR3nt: TGCAGTGCTAGAGTTAACGGACAGGTCCCCGGTGTAGCCAACGTCCTGACTTTC; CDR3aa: CSARVNGQVPGVANVLTF
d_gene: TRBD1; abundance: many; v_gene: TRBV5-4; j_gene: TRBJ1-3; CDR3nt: TGTGCCAGCAGCGTGACAGGGGGAGTTTTGGGAAACACCATATATTTT; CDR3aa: CASSVTGGVLGNTIYF
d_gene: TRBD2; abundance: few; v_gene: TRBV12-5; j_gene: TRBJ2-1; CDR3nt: TGTGCTAGTGGTCTGGGACTAGCGGGAAATGAGCAGTTCTTC; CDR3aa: CASGLGLAGNEQFF
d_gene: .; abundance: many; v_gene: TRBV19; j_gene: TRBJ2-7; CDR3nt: TGTGCCAGCGCGGCGGGGTCCTACGAGCAGTACTTC; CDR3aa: CASAAGSYEQYF
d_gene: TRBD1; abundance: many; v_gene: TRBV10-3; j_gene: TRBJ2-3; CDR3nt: TGTGCCATCAGTGAGCCGCCCGGGACAGGTGAAGATACGCAGTATTTT; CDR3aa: CAISEPPGTGEDTQYF
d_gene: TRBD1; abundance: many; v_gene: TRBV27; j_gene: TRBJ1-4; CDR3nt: TGTGCCAGCAGTCCCCAGGGGGCCGGTGAAAAACTGTTTTTT; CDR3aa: CASSPQGAGEKLFF
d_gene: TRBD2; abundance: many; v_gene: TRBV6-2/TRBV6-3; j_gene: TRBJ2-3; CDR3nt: TGTGCCAGCAGCGAACTACTAGCGAATTCAGATACGCAGTATTTT; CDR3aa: CASSELLANSDTQYF
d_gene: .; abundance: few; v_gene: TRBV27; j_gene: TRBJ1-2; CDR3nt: TGTGCCAGCAGTTTAGGGCAGGGGATCACTGGCTACACCTTC; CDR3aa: CASSLGQGITGYTF
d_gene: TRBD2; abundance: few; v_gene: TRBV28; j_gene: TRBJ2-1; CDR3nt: TGTGCCAGCAGTTTCGGGGGAGGGGCGGATGAGCAGTTCTTC; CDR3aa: CASSFGGGADEQFF
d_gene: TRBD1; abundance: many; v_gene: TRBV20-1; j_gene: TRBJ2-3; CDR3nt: TGCAGTGCTACCACCGGGACAGGTACCACAGATACGCAGTATTTT; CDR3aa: CSATTGTGTTDTQYF
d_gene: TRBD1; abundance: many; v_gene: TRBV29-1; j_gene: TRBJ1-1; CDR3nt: TGCAGCGTCGTGGACAGGATGAACACTGAAGCTTTCTTT; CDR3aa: CSVVDRMNTEAFF
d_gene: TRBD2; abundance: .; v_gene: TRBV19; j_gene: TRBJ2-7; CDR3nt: TGTGCCAGTAGTATAGGTGGAGATGGAGCTAGCGGGGAATACGAGCAGTACTTC; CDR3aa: CASSIGGDGASGEYEQYF
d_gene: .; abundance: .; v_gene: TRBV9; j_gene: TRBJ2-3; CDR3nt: TGTGCCCGCAGCTCCCGTTCGGATACGCAGTATTTT; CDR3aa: CARSSRSDTQYF
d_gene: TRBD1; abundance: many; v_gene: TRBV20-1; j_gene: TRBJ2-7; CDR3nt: TGCAGTGCTATACCCGGGACAGCCTACGAGCAGTACTTC; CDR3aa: CSAIPGTAYEQYF
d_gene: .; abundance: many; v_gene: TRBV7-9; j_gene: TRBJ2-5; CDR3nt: TGTGCCAGCAGCTTATCGTCCGCGGAGACCCAGTACTTC; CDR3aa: CASSLSSAETQYF
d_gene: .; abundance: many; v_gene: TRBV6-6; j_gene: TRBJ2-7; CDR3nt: TGTGCCAGCAGGGACAGGGGACTAGGGGCTGTGTACGAGCAGTACTTC; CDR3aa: CASRDRGLGAVYEQYF
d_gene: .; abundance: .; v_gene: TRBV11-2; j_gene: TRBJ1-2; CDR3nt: TGTGCCAGCAGCTTAGCTCGGAGCTATGGCTACACCTTC; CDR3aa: CASSLARSYGYTF
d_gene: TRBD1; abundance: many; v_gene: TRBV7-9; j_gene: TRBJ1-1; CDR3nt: TGTGCCAGCAGGTCAGGGGGATCGGGCACTGAAGCTTTCTTT; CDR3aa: CASRSGGSGTEAFF
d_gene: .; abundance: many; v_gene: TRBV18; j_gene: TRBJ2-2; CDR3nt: TGTGCCAGCTCACCATCAGGGGACACCGGGGAGCTGTTTTTT; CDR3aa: CASSPSGDTGELFF
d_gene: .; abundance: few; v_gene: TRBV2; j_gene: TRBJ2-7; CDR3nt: TGTGCCAGCAGTGAAGCCGGGACACTAGCCTACGAGCAGTACTTC; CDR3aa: CASSEAGTLAYEQYF
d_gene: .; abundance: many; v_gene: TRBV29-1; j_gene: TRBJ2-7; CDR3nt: TGCAGCGTGAGGATAGTGGGGGGCATCGCCTACGAGCAGTACTTC; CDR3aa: CSVRIVGGIAYEQYF
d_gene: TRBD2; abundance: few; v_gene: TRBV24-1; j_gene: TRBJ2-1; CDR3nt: TGTGCCACCAGTGAGCCTAGCGGGGTAGAGCAGTTCTTC; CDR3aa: CATSEPSGVEQFF
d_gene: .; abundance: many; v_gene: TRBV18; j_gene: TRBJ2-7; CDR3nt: TGTGCCAGCTCACCGAGGCCCGAGGGGTACGAGCAGTACTTC; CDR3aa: CASSPRPEGYEQYF
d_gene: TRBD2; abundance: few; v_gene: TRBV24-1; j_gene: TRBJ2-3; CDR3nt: TGTGCCACCAGTGATTTCTCTTGGACTGGAGCGGGATCTCTAAATACGCAGTATTTT; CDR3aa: CATSDFSWTGAGSLNTQYF
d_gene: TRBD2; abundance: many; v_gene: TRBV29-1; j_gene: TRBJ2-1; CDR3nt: TGCAGCGTTGAACCCCTGGAGCGGGGGAACAATGAGCAGTTCTTC; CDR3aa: CSVEPLERGNNEQFF